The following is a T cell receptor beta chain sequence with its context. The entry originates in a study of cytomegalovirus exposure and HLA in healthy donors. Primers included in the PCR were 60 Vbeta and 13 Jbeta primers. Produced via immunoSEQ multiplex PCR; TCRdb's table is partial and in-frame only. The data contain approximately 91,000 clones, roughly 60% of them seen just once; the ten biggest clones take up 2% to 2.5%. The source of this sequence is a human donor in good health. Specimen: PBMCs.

In nucleotides, the CDR3 is TGTGCCAGCAGTGAAGAGAGCACTAGCGGGTGGTCCTACGAGCAGTACTTC. Protein product: CASSEESTSGWSYEQYF. The chain uses TRBV6-1 and TRBJ2-7; 9 positions match TRBD2. Trimming removed 1 base from V and 1 base from J; junction bases left unmatched: 8. Germline lookup yields CDR1 MNHNS and CDR2 SASEGT. The CDR3 is 17 amino acids.